Listed below are T cell receptor beta chains from one sample, sequenced in a study of blood T cell repertoires in COVID-19. Only in-frame clones appear in the TCRdb table, and some are missing; sequencing was by immunoSEQ multiplex PCR. The sample holds about 150,000 clones, roughly four fifths seen once. The sequenced sample consisted of peripheral blood. These receptors all stem from a man older than 75 with acute or convalescent COVID-19. CDR3s include the opening cysteine and the closing phenylalanine or tryptophan. A D gene is named only where the DNA matches it firmly. Some rows mark clone size as missing; the rest say once, few, many or name a class of expanded clone.

v_call,j_call,clone_size,d_call,cdr3_nt,cdr3_aa
TRBV3-1/TRBV3-2,TRBJ2-3,NA,NA,TGTGCCAGCAGCCAAGTAGCGGTAGATACGCAGTATTTT,CASSQVAVDTQYF
TRBV28,TRBJ2-5,NA,NA,TGTGCCAGCAGTTTACTACAAGAGACCCAGTACTTC,CASSLLQETQYF
TRBV18,TRBJ2-1,NA,NA,TGTGCCAGCTCACGGGGGGTCTACAATGAGCAGTTCTTC,CASSRGVYNEQFF
TRBV3-1/TRBV3-2,TRBJ1-6,few,TRBD1,TGTGCCAGCAGCCAAGGGACAGGGTTGATGACACCCCTCCACTTT,CASSQGTGLMTPLHF
TRBV15,TRBJ2-5,NA,NA,TGTGCCACCAGCAGAGATAGCGGTGGTGAGACCCAGTACTTC,CATSRDSGGETQYF
TRBV29-1,TRBJ2-1,NA,TRBD2,TGCAGCTTCTCTTTGGGACTAGCGGGGGGTGAGCAGTTCTTC,CSFSLGLAGGEQFF
TRBV18,TRBJ2-1,NA,TRBD2,TGTGCCAGCTCACCGGCCAGCCAGAGGCTAGCGGGGGGGAGCAATGAGCAGTTCTTC,CASSPASQRLAGGSNEQFF
TRBV5-6,TRBJ2-5,NA,NA,TGTGCCAGCAGCTTGGCCGTCCCTCCGGAGACCCAGTACTTC,CASSLAVPPETQYF
TRBV24-1,TRBJ2-5,NA,TRBD2,TGTGCCACCAGTTCATGGACTAGCTCGGGCGAGACCCAGTACTTC,CATSSWTSSGETQYF
TRBV7-8,TRBJ2-4,NA,NA,TGTGCCAGCAGCTTTGCCAGGGAAGCCATTCAGTACTTC,CASSFAREAIQYF
TRBV18,TRBJ2-3,NA,NA,TGTGCCAGCTTACCGGGACAAACAGATACGCAGTATTTT,CASLPGQTDTQYF
TRBV25-1,TRBJ2-1,NA,NA,TGTGCCAGCAGTGGGCAGATTCTTGACAATGAGCAGTTCTTC,CASSGQILDNEQFF
TRBV5-5,TRBJ1-2,NA,NA,TGTGCCAGCAGCTTGGTTCCGGCCAGGGCGGACTATGGCTACACCTTC,CASSLVPARADYGYTF
TRBV25-1,TRBJ1-4,NA,NA,TGTGCCAGCAGTGCGGACCTACAGGGTAGTAATGAAAAACTGTTTTTT,CASSADLQGSNEKLFF
TRBV10-3,TRBJ1-6,NA,NA,TGTGCCATCAGTGAGCGGGGCTATAATTCACCCCTCCACTTT,CAISERGYNSPLHF
TRBV6-6,TRBJ1-1,NA,NA,TGTGCCAGCCGACTGTCGGACACTGAAGCTTTCTTT,CASRLSDTEAFF
TRBV28,TRBJ1-4,NA,NA,TGTGCCAGCAGTTTTCGCGGGGCTAGTAATGAAAAACTGTTTTTT,CASSFRGASNEKLFF
TRBV28,TRBJ2-5,NA,TRBD1,TGTGCCAGCACAAACAGGGGGAGAGAGACCCAGTACTTC,CASTNRGRETQYF
TRBV27,TRBJ1-1,NA,TRBD1,TGTGCCAGCAAACGAGGGGACAGCCGAGGCACTGAAGCTTTCTTT,CASKRGDSRGTEAFF
TRBV6-5,TRBJ1-4,NA,NA,TGTGCCAGCAGATATTCGACCATAGGGGGTGAAAAACTGTTTTTT,CASRYSTIGGEKLFF
TRBV12-1,TRBJ2-2,NA,NA,TGTGCCAGCAGCCCCTCTGGCCGGGACAGGGGGCGGAAGGCCGGGGAGCTGTTTTTT,CASSPSGRDRGRKAGELFF
TRBV4-3,TRBJ2-1,NA,TRBD2,TGCGCCAGCAGCCAAGGAGCTAGCGGGGGCTCGAGCTCCTACAATGAGCAGTTCTTC,CASSQGASGGSSSYNEQFF
TRBV27,TRBJ2-2,NA,TRBD2,TGTGCCAGCAGTTTTCTAGCGGGTACAAACGGGGAGCTGTTTTTT,CASSFLAGTNGELFF
TRBV6-2/TRBV6-3,TRBJ2-2,NA,NA,TGTGCCAGCAGTCCATGGGGGGACGTGTACACCGGGGAGCTGTTTTTT,CASSPWGDVYTGELFF
TRBV19,TRBJ2-5,once,NA,TGTGCCAGTAGTTACGGGCGGGCCCACCTCCCAGAGACCCAGTACTTC,CASSYGRAHLPETQYF
TRBV18,TRBJ1-1,NA,NA,TGTGCCAGCTCACCCGGACAGTTGAACACTGAAGCTTTCTTT,CASSPGQLNTEAFF
TRBV7-9,TRBJ2-3,NA,TRBD2,TGTGCCAGCAGCTCTCTCGGACTAGATACAGATACGCAGTATTTT,CASSSLGLDTDTQYF
TRBV10-3,TRBJ2-1,NA,NA,TGTGCCATCAAGCCGGGGGGCGAAGCGGGGAATTACAATGAGCAGTTCTTC,CAIKPGGEAGNYNEQFF
TRBV15,TRBJ2-1,once,NA,TGTGCCACCAGCCCACCACCTATACAGGGACACCAGTTCTTC,CATSPPPIQGHQFF
TRBV28,TRBJ1-1,NA,NA,TGTGCCAGCAGTTTATCAACTCCCGTCGAAGCTTTCTTT,CASSLSTPVEAFF
TRBV9,TRBJ2-3,NA,TRBD2,TGTGCCAGCAGCGTGGGCGGGGGGCCCTATACGCAGTATTTT,CASSVGGGPYTQYF
TRBV2,TRBJ2-2,NA,TRBD2,TGTGCCAGCAGAAATACCGGGACTAGCACCGGGGAGCTGTTTTTT,CASRNTGTSTGELFF
TRBV2,TRBJ1-4,NA,NA,TGTGCCAGCAGTGCGGAGCGGAATGAAAAACTGTTTTTT,CASSAERNEKLFF
TRBV11-3,TRBJ2-5,NA,TRBD2,TGTGCCAGCAGCTTAGGACTAGCGGGGGTTGATGAGACCCAGTACTTC,CASSLGLAGVDETQYF
TRBV28,TRBJ1-5,NA,NA,TGTGCCAGCAGTCCCACGTCAGGGGCGATCTTCCCCACCCAGCCCCAGCATTTT,CASSPTSGAIFPTQPQHF
TRBV6-5,TRBJ2-2,NA,NA,TGTGCCAGCAGCCGCGACAGTGTAGCCGGGGAGCTGTTTTTT,CASSRDSVAGELFF
TRBV14,TRBJ1-6,once,NA,TGTGCCAGCAGCCAAGATCTTGTGACCTCAGGTTCACCCCTCCACTTT,CASSQDLVTSGSPLHF
TRBV3-1/TRBV3-2,TRBJ1-1,NA,TRBD1,TGTGCCAGCAGCCGGACACAGGGGGCCGGGATGAACACTGAAGCTTTCTTT,CASSRTQGAGMNTEAFF
TRBV27,TRBJ2-5,NA,TRBD1,TGTGCCAGCAGTGGATATCAGGGGGCCGGGGAGACCCAGTACTTC,CASSGYQGAGETQYF
TRBV15,TRBJ1-5,NA,NA,TGTGCCACCAGCAGAGATCTAGGGAGTCAGCCCCAGCATTTT,CATSRDLGSQPQHF
TRBV18,TRBJ2-3,once,TRBD2,TGTGCCAGCTCATCGCCCTTTAGCGGGGGGGCCTCGGGAGATACGCAGTATTTT,CASSSPFSGGASGDTQYF
TRBV2,TRBJ2-1,NA,TRBD2,TGTGCCAGCAGTGGGACTAGCGGGGATTCCAATGAGCAGTTCTTC,CASSGTSGDSNEQFF
TRBV5-4,TRBJ2-1,NA,TRBD2,TGTGCCAGCAGTTTAGGACTAGCGGAATCCTACAATGAGCAGTTCTTC,CASSLGLAESYNEQFF
TRBV9,TRBJ1-1,NA,NA,TGTGCCAGCAGCCCAGAGGCAGGGGTGAACACTGAAGCTTTCTTT,CASSPEAGVNTEAFF
TRBV7-8,TRBJ1-2,NA,TRBD1,TGTGCCAGCAGCCTCCGGGACAGGGGTCGAGACTATGGCTACACCTTC,CASSLRDRGRDYGYTF